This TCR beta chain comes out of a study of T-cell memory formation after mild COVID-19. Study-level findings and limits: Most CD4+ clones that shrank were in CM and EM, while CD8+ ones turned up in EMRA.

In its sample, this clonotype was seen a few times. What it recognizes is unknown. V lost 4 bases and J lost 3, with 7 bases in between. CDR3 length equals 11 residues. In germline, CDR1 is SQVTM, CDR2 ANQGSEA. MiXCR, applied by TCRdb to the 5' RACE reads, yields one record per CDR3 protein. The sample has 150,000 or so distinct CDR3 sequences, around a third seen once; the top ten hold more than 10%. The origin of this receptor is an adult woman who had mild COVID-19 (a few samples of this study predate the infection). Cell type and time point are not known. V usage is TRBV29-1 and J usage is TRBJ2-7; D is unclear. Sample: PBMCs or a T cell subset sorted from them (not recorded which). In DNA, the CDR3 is TGCAGCGTTGGGGCTAACTACGAGCAGTACTTC. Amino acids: CSVGANYEQYF.